These 19 T cell receptor beta chains were all obtained from the same sample, sequenced in a study of kidney transplant recipient with SARS-CoV-2 infection (dated by TCRdb to the early 2020s). The listed sequencing device is Illumina MiSeq. Using fastp trimming at Q25 and MiXCR clonotype assembly, TCRdb reanalyzed the public sequencing data and kept in-frame beta chains. Each CDR3 protein gets just one entry, which takes the most common genes and DNA from the rows behind it. This sample holds roughly 250,000 distinct CDR3 sequences; 29% were observed only once. Nearly 7.5% of the sample belongs to the ten largest clones. The time point label, as the study defines it: pre-pandemic baseline sample and day 111 after first positive SARS-CoV-2 test. Sequences were derived from a blood sample, sampled at baseline and around day 110 from a kidney transplant recipient. The receptors were gathered from a male patient aged 25-45 years who had COVID-19 and was a kidney transplant recipient. Because of the transplant, the T cells may be the graft donor's rather than the patient's own.

This clonotype was counted many times. J is TRBJ1-4 and V is TRBV6-5; 8 bases match TRBD1. Germline loops: CDR1 MNHEY, CDR2 SVGAGI. Unmatched junction bases numbered 6, after V lost 5 bases and J lost 7 bases. The CDR3 is 14 residues long. This CDR3 is CASSPGQEAEKLFF. In DNA form, the CDR3 reads TGTGCCAGCAGTCCGGGACAGGAGGCTGAAAAACTGTTTTTT.

This clonotype was counted between two and nine times. The V call is TRBV28, the J call TRBJ2-1, with D maybe TRBD2 (6 bases). V gave up 5 bases and J gave up 8 bases, with 19 bases separating them. From germline, CDR1 is MDHEN and CDR2 SYDVKM. This CDR3 region has 15 residues. CDR3 DNA sequence: TGTGCCAGCAGTACCCGGACTGCGGGGATCTATGAGCAGTTCTTC. This codes for CASSTRTAGIYEQFF.

In its sample, this clonotype was seen many times. CDR3 DNA: TGTGCCAGTACCACCGTTGCAGGACTTAACTACAATGAGCAGTTCTTC. This gives the protein CASTTVAGLNYNEQFF. The genes are TRBV19 and TRBJ2-1; maybe TRBD2 (5 bases). The V gene's germline CDR1 is LNHDA and CDR2 SQIVND (reference sequence). Trimming removed 7 bases at V and 3 bases at J, with 19 bases between. The CDR3 runs to 16 residues.

This clonotype has at least ten counts. The rearrangement uses TRBV7-6 and TRBJ2-2, with 9 bases fitting TRBD2. The CDR3 is 16 residues long. Losses at the gene ends were 5 bases for V and 1 base for J; bases not matched to a gene: 5. Per germline, CDR1 SGHVS and CDR2 FNYEAQ. CDR3 DNA: TGTGCCAGCAGCCCGACTAGCGGCATGAACACCGGGGAGCTGTTTTTT. This sequence encodes CASSPTSGMNTGELFF.

This clonotype was detected many times. The CDR3 loop reads CASSYLMVVRKTYGYTF. The CDR3 nucleotides are TGTGCCAGCAGCTACTTGATGGTCGTTAGAAAGACCTATGGCTACACCTTC. The chain has TRBV16 and TRBJ1-2, with unresolved D. Germline lookup yields CDR1 KGHSY and CDR2 FQNENV. This CDR3 contains 17 residues. The germline V and J ends were trimmed by 5 bases and 4 bases, with 23 bases remaining between them.

To note about this clonotype: A much larger clone is a single base away; this may be a read error. Because it lacks the conserved phenylalanine or tryptophan at the end, this CDR3 is likely a read error. The chain recombines TRBV9 with TRBJ1-1; TRBD1 is a possible D gene (5 bases). Trimming shortened V by 0 bases and J by 4 bases, and 19 bases separated the two germline ends. This CDR3 contains 17 residues. Germline CDR1 and CDR2: SGDLS and YYNGEE. CDR3 DNA: TGTGCCAGCAGCGTAGGCCCAGGGAGAATTGCGAGCACTGAAGCTTTCCTT. Amino acids: CASSVGPGRIASTEAFL.

The chain is built from TRBV10-1 and TRBJ1-2; no definite D call. CDR1 and CDR2 (germline): WNHNN, SYGVQD (reference sequence). The ends were cut back, 3 bases at V and 4 bases at J, with 21 bases in the middle. CDR3 length equals 17 residues. The CDR3 DNA reads TGCGCCAGCAGTGATTTTAAAAGATCGCGAAAGACCTATGGCTACACCTTC. Its translation is CASSDFKRSRKTYGYTF.

Worth noting for this clonotype: Being one base from a much bigger clone, this may be a read error. The CDR3 does not close with the conserved phenylalanine or tryptophan, likely indicating a read error. The chain employs TRBV11-3 and TRBJ2-7, with 9 bases identical to TRBD1. The germline CDR1 and CDR2 sequences are SGHNT and YENEEA. CDR3 length: 15 residues. V lost 5 bases, J lost 2 bases, and 7 bases stayed unmatched. The chain's CDR3 is CASSLTGGITYEQYL. In nucleotides, the CDR3 is TGTGCCAGCAGCCTCACAGGGGGCATTACCTACGAGCAGTACCTC.

This clonotype came up many times. The rearrangement links TRBV7-7 to TRBJ1-2; D ambiguous. The CDR3 loop spans 17 amino acids. Trimming removed 3 bases at V and 4 bases at J, with 21 bases between. Germline V gene data show CDR1 as SSHAT and CDR2 as FNYEAQ (reference sequence). CDR3 bases: TGTGCCAGCAGCTTCTGTAGTAAGTGCCGAAAGACCTATGGCTACACCTTC. It yields the protein CASSFCSKCRKTYGYTF. The full variable domain, rest sourced from reference TRBV7-7 and TRBJ1-2, is GAGVSQSPRYKVTKRGQDVTLRCDPISSHATLYWYQQALGQGPEFLTYFNYEAQPDKSGLPSDRFSAERPEGSISTLTIQRTEQRDSAMYRCASSFCSKCRKTYGYTFGSGTRLTVV.

This clonotype was found many times. The chain has TRBV30 and TRBJ1-6, with 10 bases fitting TRBD1. This CDR3 is built from 14 residues. V was clipped by 1 base and J by 9 bases; unmatched bases: 3. CDR1 is GTSNPN and CDR2 is SVGIG in the germline V gene (reference sequence). The CDR3 sequence is CAWSEGQGSSPLHF. CDR3 DNA sequence: TGTGCCTGGAGTGAGGGACAGGGGAGTTCACCCCTCCACTTT.

This clonotype was detected many times. This chain uses TRBV7-3 with TRBJ2-5, with D possibly being TRBD2 (7 bases). The CDR3 totals 18 residues. Per germline, CDR1 SGHTA and CDR2 FQGTGA. V gave up 0 bases and J gave up 4 bases, with 21 bases separating them. The CDR3 protein is CASSLTPSGGRGGETQYF. DNA of the CDR3: TGTGCCAGCAGCTTAACCCCCTCGGGGGGCCGGGGAGGAGAGACCCAGTACTTC. Combining the CDR3 with reference TRBV7-3 and TRBJ2-5 gives the whole variable domain GAGVSQTPSNKVTEKGKYVELRCDPISGHTALYWYRQSLGQGPEFLIYFQGTGAADDSGLPNDRFFAVRPEGSVSTLKIQRTERGDSAVYLCASSLTPSGGRGGETQYFGPGTRLLVL.

This clonotype was picked up many times. The chain is built from TRBV9 and TRBJ1-2; D remains ambiguous. Trimming stripped 7 bases from V and 4 bases from J, with 23 bases between. The germline V gene encodes CDR1 SGDLS and CDR2 YYNGEE. The CDR3 has 16 amino acids. CDR3: CASLSRYSRKTYGYTF. CDR3 sequence (DNA): TGTGCCAGCTTGTCAAGGTACTCAAGAAAGACCTATGGCTACACCTTC.

With regard to this clonotype: This clone may be a read error of a much larger clone one base away. The chain is built from TRBV6-5 and TRBJ2-5, with D possibly being TRBD2 (6 bases). The CDR3 is 18 residues long. The germline gives CDR1 MNHEY, CDR2 SVGAGI. V lost 4 bases and J 7 bases, leaving 28 bases between the germline ends. CDR3 region: CASSSRTIGMSRLGTQYF. The CDR3 coding sequence is TGTGCCAGCAGTTCCCGGACTATCGGGATGTCCCGCCTAGGGACCCAGTACTTC.

The chain recombines TRBV19 with TRBJ2-4; the D call may be TRBD1 or TRBD2 (5 bases each). Looked up from germline, CDR1 is LNHDA and CDR2 is SQIVND (reference sequence). CDR3 size: 13 residues. Trimming left V 8 bases short and J 8 bases short, with 16 bases between. This CDR3 reads CASAGTAVDIQYF. The DNA for the CDR3 is TGTGCCAGTGCCGGGACCGCTGTCGACATTCAGTACTTC.

Of note for this clonotype: A read error may explain this, as a much larger clone is one base away. The chain links TRBV20-1 to TRBJ2-5; weak D call: TRBD1 (6 bases). V was trimmed by 7 bases and J by 3 bases, leaving 12 bases between them. Per germline, CDR1 DFQATT and CDR2 SNEGSKA (reference sequence). The CDR3 runs 12 residues. CDR3 in DNA: TGCAGTGTTTACAGGGCGAAAGAGACCCAGTACTTC. It is translated as CSVYRAKETQYF.

This clonotype has a count of ten or more. The CDR3 region is CASFNTSVRKTYGYTF. CDR3 DNA sequence: TGCGCCAGCTTCAACACATCGGTTCGAAAGACCTATGGCTACACCTTC. The chain couples TRBV5-1 to TRBJ1-2; unclear D gene. Trimming pared 7 bases from V and 4 bases from J, leaving 23 bases between. CDR3 length equals 16 residues. CDR1 is SGHRS, CDR2 YFSETQ, per germline.

This clonotype was recorded many times. This rearrangement joins TRBV20-1 to TRBJ1-4, with D unclear. Germline V gene lookup returns CDR1 DFQATT and CDR2 SNEGSKA (reference sequence). Deletions cut 3 bases from V and 8 bases from J, with 10 bases between. There are 12 residues in the CDR3. CDR3 DNA sequence: TGCAGTGCTAGGGGTAAATGGGAAAAACTGTTTTTT. This sequence encodes CSARGKWEKLFF.

On this clonotype: A much larger clone lies a single base off, so this may be a read error. V and J are TRBV30 and TRBJ2-3; 10 bases align to TRBD2. This CDR3 region has 16 residues. Germline V CDR1 and CDR2: GTSNPN, SVGIG (reference sequence). CDR3 bases: TGTACCTGGAGTGTGGGACTAGCGACCAGCACAGATACGCAGTATTTT. It translates to CTWSVGLATSTDTQYF.

This clonotype was seen at least ten times. J is TRBJ1-2 and V is TRBV3-1; D is ambiguous. The CDR3 runs 17 residues. From germline, CDR1 is LGHDT and CDR2 YNNKEL (reference sequence). The V end lost 5 bases, the J end lost 4 bases, and 23 bases lay between the germline ends. In DNA form, the CDR3 reads TGTGCCAGCAGCGCACTACGCACCCTTCGAAAGACCTATGGCTACACCTTC. Protein sequence: CASSALRTLRKTYGYTF.